The 23 T cell receptor beta chains presented below share a single source sample, sequenced in a study of T cells expressing NK-cell markers. From the 5' RACE reads, TCRdb lists one entry per CDR3 protein and no DNA. This sample's table has roughly 420,000 distinct CDR3 sequences. The sequenced material came from blood T cells: a sorted CD56 or NKG2C T cell subset, CD4+ or CD8+ T cells, or bulk PBMC T cells (not recorded which). These TCRs come from a woman aged 18-69 years in good health.

The rearrangement joins TRBV4-3 to TRBJ1-4; TCRdb lists TRBD1, though no DNA is available to test this call. The CDR3 has 15 residues. CDR1 and CDR2 from the germline V gene are LGHNA and YSLEER. The chain's CDR3 is CASSRQGGLSEKLFF.

The chain joins TRBV5-6 to TRBJ2-2; TCRdb outputs TRBD1, but without DNA this stays unchecked. Germline loops: CDR1 SGHDT, CDR2 YYEEEE. This CDR3 region has 14 residues. The CDR3: CASSGDRGTGELFF.

The chain combines TRBV6-5 with TRBJ1-1; TCRdb reports TRBD1, a call that lacks DNA to check it against. This CDR3 is 14 amino acids long. Per the germline V gene, CDR1 is MNHEY and CDR2 is SVGAGI. The CDR3 loop reads CASSLSTGSTEAFF.

The V and J genes are TRBV5-1 and TRBJ1-4. The length of the CDR3 is 16 residues. CDR1 and CDR2 from the germline V gene are SGHRS and YFSETQ. The CDR3 here is CASTPDSPGANEKLFF.

V gene TRBV14 combines with J gene TRBJ2-1. From germline, CDR1 is SGHDN and CDR2 FVKESK. There are 16 residues in the CDR3. This CDR3 reads CASSQGGQRNSKGQFF.

The rearrangement uses TRBV27 and TRBJ2-1; TCRdb selects TRBD1, and the lack of DNA leaves this call unchecked. Germline values: CDR1 MNHEY, CDR2 SMNVEV (reference sequence). The CDR3 loop spans 16 amino acids. CDR3 region: CASSLSSGGAYNEQFF.

This chain connects TRBV14 to TRBJ2-7; TCRdb calls TRBD2, which cannot be checked without DNA. Germline assignment: CDR1 SGHDN and CDR2 FVKESK. The CDR3 runs 14 residues. The CDR3 protein is CASSQGARSEAQYF.

The gene calls are TRBV7-3 and TRBJ2-2. The V gene's germline CDR1 is SGHTA and CDR2 FQGTGA. This CDR3 has 12 residues. This chain's CDR3 is CASSLIPGELFF.

This chain connects TRBV12-3 or TRBV12-4 to TRBJ2-7; lacking DNA, the TRBD1 call made by TCRdb goes unchecked. The CDR3 is 13 residues long. The CDR3 protein is CASSFQGYHEQYF.

The V call is TRBV3-1, the J call TRBJ2-4; TCRdb calls TRBD1, which cannot be checked without DNA. The V gene's germline CDR1 is LGHDT and CDR2 YNNKEL (reference sequence). The CDR3 runs 15 residues. The CDR3: CASSQSTGGADIQYF. The whole variable domain, remainder taken from reference TRBV3-1 and TRBJ2-4, is DTAVSQTPKYLVTQMGNDKSIKCEQNLGHDTMYWYKQDSKKFLKIMFSYNNKELIINETVPNRFSPKSPDKAHLNLHINSLELGDSAVYFCASSQSTGGADIQYFGAGTRLSVL.

This chain connects TRBV20-1 to TRBJ1-5. Germline V gene lookup returns CDR1 DFQATT and CDR2 SNEGSKA (reference sequence). CDR3 length: 15 residues. This chain's CDR3 is CSARDSGRLNQPQHF.

This sequence joins TRBV7-2 and TRBJ2-3. This CDR3 comprises 11 residues. Germline assignment: CDR1 SGHTA and CDR2 FQGNSA. The CDR3 sequence is CASSNLDTQYF.

The chain couples TRBV18 to TRBJ2-7; TCRdb's D call, TRBD1, is unchecked because there is no DNA. The CDR3 spans 14 residues. Germline CDR1 is KGHSH and CDR2 is LQKENI. The CDR3 sequence is CASSPPRDRYEQYF.

The V call is TRBV6-2 or TRBV6-3, the J call TRBJ2-3; TCRdb selects TRBD2, and the lack of DNA leaves this call unchecked. Germline-derived CDR1 and CDR2 are MNHEY and SVGEGT. CDR3 length: 16 residues. This chain's CDR3 is CASRTLVREQADTQYF.

J is TRBJ2-1 and V is TRBV20-1; with no DNA, the TCRdb D assignment of TRBD1 cannot be verified. CDR3 length: 13 amino acids. Germline values: CDR1 DFQATT, CDR2 SNEGSKA (reference sequence). The chain's CDR3 is CSARPGQVNEQFF.

This chain links TRBV20-1 with TRBJ2-7; the D gene TCRdb calls, TRBD1, cannot be checked with no DNA. The CDR3 is 15 residues long. CDR1 and CDR2 (germline): DFQATT, SNEGSKA (reference sequence). The CDR3 reads CSASLQGVLTYEQYF.

The V gene is TRBV30, the J gene TRBJ2-5; the D call from TCRdb, TRBD1, cannot be confirmed without DNA. Germline lookup yields CDR1 GTSNPN and CDR2 SVGIG (reference sequence). The CDR3 has 16 amino acids. CDR3 region: CAWSVRPAGNQETQYF.

The V and J genes are TRBV20-1 and TRBJ2-1; the TRBD2 assignment by TCRdb is unverifiable without DNA. The CDR3 length is 13 residues. In germline, CDR1 is DFQATT, CDR2 SNEGSKA (reference sequence). The CDR3 is CSAASGTANEQFF.

V and J are TRBV4-2 and TRBJ1-6. The germline CDR1 and CDR2 sequences are LGHNA and YNFKEQ. The CDR3 loop spans 18 amino acids. The chain's CDR3 is CASSQDATPRSYNSPLHF.

This chain joins TRBV20-1 and TRBJ1-6. CDR3 length: 16 residues. Germline CDR1 is DFQATT and CDR2 is SNEGSKA (reference sequence). This chain's CDR3 is CSARNSGGEPNSPLHF.

V is TRBV12-3 or TRBV12-4 and J is TRBJ2-3; TCRdb indicates TRBD2, and absent DNA this call remains unverified. The length of the CDR3 is 17 residues. The CDR3 protein is CASSQKLAGGFTDTQYF.

This chain links TRBV6-1 with TRBJ2-4; the TCRdb D gene call, TRBD2, has no DNA to confirm it. This CDR3 has 18 residues. The germline V gene has CDR1 MNHNS and CDR2 SASEGT. The CDR3 is CASSDKRGTTLVKNIQYF.

This chain connects TRBV7-9 to TRBJ1-4. CDR1 is SEHNR, CDR2 FQNEAQ, per germline (reference sequence). This CDR3 has 15 amino acids. CDR3 sequence: CASSLEKRSWEKLFF.